The 15 T cell receptor beta chains below come from one sample, sequenced in a study of T cell repertoires in cytomegalovirus infection. No antigens are known for them. TCRdb reprocessed the reads with MiXCR, giving one entry per CDR3 protein. The sample holds about 830,000 distinct CDR3 sequences, about 31% seen once. The specimen was cultured CD8+ T cells from PBMCs, collected from culture after CMV antigen stimulation. These TCRs come from a human donor in good health (CMV status not recorded). Some clones in this sample may be carry-over from other donors' samples.

This clonotype was picked up many times. The CDR3 DNA reads TGTGCCAGCAGTCTCGGAGGGACAGCAAACACTGAAGCTTTCTTT. Protein: CASSLGGTANTEAFF. V usage is TRBV6-1 and J usage is TRBJ1-1, with 7 bases aligning to TRBD1. Germline V CDR1 and CDR2: MNHNS, SASEGT. Unmatched junction bases numbered 8, after V lost 5 bases and J lost 2 bases. This CDR3 has 15 amino acids.

This chain joins TRBV9 and TRBJ2-1; no reliable D call. The ends were cut back, 4 bases at V and 9 bases at J, with 11 bases in the middle. Germline V lookup: CDR1 SGDLS, CDR2 YYNGEE. The CDR3 has 12 amino acids. The CDR3 reads CASSPTVGEQFF. The CDR3 DNA follows: TGTGCCAGCAGCCCAACGGTTGGTGAGCAGTTCTTC.

Notes on this clonotype: A much more abundant neighbour one base away suggests this may be a read error. The chain joins TRBV7-2 to TRBJ1-3; unclear D gene. This CDR3 has 13 residues. CDR1 is SGHTA and CDR2 is FQGNSA in the germline V gene. CDR3 in DNA: TGTGTCAGCAGCTCGGACTCTGGAAACACCATATATTTT. It translates to CVSSSDSGNTIYF.

This clonotype was counted only a few times. V gene TRBV29-1 combines with J gene TRBJ1-2; TRBD1 is a possible D gene (6 bases). Trimming cost V 4 bases and J 5 bases, with 14 bases left between them. The germline V gene encodes CDR1 SQVTM and CDR2 ANQGSEA. The CDR3 is 13 residues long. CDR3 nucleotide sequence: TGCAGCGTTGCCCTGACAGGCATATATGGCTACACCTTC. This encodes CSVALTGIYGYTF.

This clonotype was seen a few times. The chain combines TRBV19 with TRBJ2-3, with a tentative D call TRBD2 (7 bases). CDR3 length: 13 residues. V shed 10 bases and J shed 4 bases, with 15 bases lying between them. CDR1 is LNHDA and CDR2 is SQIVND in the germline V gene (reference sequence). CDR3 sequence: CATQRDNPDTQYF. The CDR3 DNA follows: TGTGCCACCCAGCGGGACAACCCAGATACGCAGTATTTT.

This clonotype was counted many times. The gene calls are TRBV13 and TRBJ1-1, with 9 nucleotides matching TRBD1. Germline CDR1 and CDR2: PRHDT and FYEKMQ (reference sequence). With V trimmed by 3 bases and J by 2 bases, 4 bases remained unmatched. This CDR3 spans 15 amino acids. Here the CDR3 reads CASSLDRGQNTEAFF. CDR3 coding DNA: TGTGCCAGCAGCTTGGACAGGGGACAAAACACTGAAGCTTTCTTT. Drawing the rest from reference TRBV13 and TRBJ1-1, the complete variable domain is AAGVIQSPRHLIKEKRETATLKCYPIPRHDTVYWYQQGPGQDPQFLISFYEKMQSDKGSIPDRFSAQQFSDYHSELNMSSLELGDSALYFCASSLDRGQNTEAFFGQGTRLTVV.

The chain recombines TRBV28 with TRBJ1-4; TRBD1 agrees at 8 bases. Germline V lookup: CDR1 MDHEN, CDR2 SYDVKM. The CDR3 has 15 amino acids. V trimming: 6 bases; J trimming: 8 bases; junction bases outside the gene matches: 11. CDR3 amino acids: CASRTPDRAGEKLFF. For the CDR3, the DNA is TGTGCCAGCAGGACACCGGACAGGGCGGGAGAAAAACTGTTTTTT.

The chain uses TRBV20-1 and TRBJ2-7; either TRBD1 or TRBD2 may supply D (5 bases each). CDR3 length: 13 residues. The V gene's germline CDR1 is DFQATT and CDR2 SNEGSKA (reference sequence). Trimming cost V 4 bases and J 5 bases, with 15 bases left between them. The CDR3 DNA is TGCAGTGCTATCGGGCAGGGAGTGGACGAGCAGTACTTC. Amino acids: CSAIGQGVDEQYF.

This clonotype came up a few times. This chain links TRBV7-3 with TRBJ2-1; perhaps D is TRBD1 or TRBD2 (5 bases each). The CDR3 spans 15 residues. The germline V and J ends were trimmed by 3 bases and 10 bases, with 19 bases remaining between them. The V gene's germline CDR1 is SGHTA and CDR2 FQGTGA. This CDR3 reads CASSLGTAAIEEQFF. The CDR3 DNA reads TGTGCCAGCAGCTTGGGGACGGCGGCGATCGAGGAGCAGTTCTTC.

The rearrangement joins TRBV6-1 to TRBJ2-7; weak D call: TRBD1 (5 bases). The CDR3 is made up of 13 amino acids. CDR1 MNHNS and CDR2 SASEGT come from the germline V gene. V was cut by 3 bases and J by 0 bases, with 6 bases left in between. In nucleotides, the CDR3 is TGTGCCAGCAGTGACGACAGCTCCTACGAGCAGTACGTC. It is translated as CASSDDSSYEQYV.

This clonotype was recorded a few times. This sequence joins TRBV27 and TRBJ1-5; the D gene is possibly TRBD1 (5 bases). CDR1 and CDR2 from the germline V gene are MNHEY and SMNVEV (reference sequence). This CDR3 is built from 15 residues. The V end lost 3 bases, the J end lost 6 bases, and 15 bases lay between the germline ends. CDR3 in amino acids: CASSLSEGATQPQHF. The CDR3 coding sequence is TGTGCCAGCAGTTTGAGTGAAGGGGCAACTCAGCCCCAGCATTTT.

The chain combines TRBV6-5 with TRBJ2-1; 7 nucleotides match TRBD1. Trimming cost V 7 bases and J 9 bases; bases outside gene matches: 6. The CDR3 totals 12 residues. CDR1 and CDR2 (germline): MNHEY, SVGAGI. The CDR3 bases are TGTGCCAGCACCCCCCGACAGGGTGAGCAGTTCTTC. Translated, it gives CASTPRQGEQFF.

On this clonotype itself: A clone one base away is much larger, so this may be a read error. This chain connects TRBV12-3 or TRBV12-4 to TRBJ1-1; TRBD1 might be the D (5 bases). The CDR3 has 15 amino acids. The CDR3 loop reads CVSTTGTGRQFKAFF. In nucleotides, the CDR3 is TGTGTCAGCACCACCGGGACTGGCCGCCAGTTTAAAGCTTTCTTT.

This clonotype was found a few times. This chain connects TRBV19 to TRBJ2-1; TRBD2 matches at 12 bases. Germline CDR1 LNHDA, CDR2 SQIVND (reference sequence). This CDR3 is built from 14 residues. The trim removed 8 bases at V and 7 bases at J, leaving 6 bases unmatched. The CDR3 DNA is TGTGCCAGTCGACTAGCGGGGGTAGATAATGAGCAGTTCTTC. Its translation: CASRLAGVDNEQFF.

Comment on this clonotype: Given a much more abundant clone one base away, this may be a read error. The chain couples TRBV7-2 to TRBJ2-5; the match to TRBD2 covers 10 bases. Germline lookup yields CDR1 SGHTA and CDR2 FQGNSA. J was trimmed by 5 bases and V by 2 bases; bases with no gene match: 8. CDR3 length: 16 amino acids. The CDR3 nucleotides read TGTGCCAGCAGCTTAAACCTAGCGGGGGAGTCGGAGACCCAGTACTTC. Translation: CASSLNLAGESETQYF. The whole variable domain, filled in from reference TRBV7-2 and TRBJ2-5, reads GAGVSQSPSNKVTEKGKDVELRCDPISGHTALYWYRQSLGQGLEFLIYFQGNSAPDKSGLPSDRFSAERTGGSVSTLTIQRTQQEDSAVYLCASSLNLAGESETQYFGPGTRLLVL.